These T cell receptor beta chains were read from a single sample in a study of T cells in Graves' hyperthyroidism and ophthalmopathy. MiXCR, applied by TCRdb to the multiplex PCR reads, yields one record per CDR3 protein. Of some 560,000 distinct CDR3 sequences in the sample, approximately 14% were seen once. Sample: blood. The receptor source for this set is a woman aged 25 to 45 with Graves' hyperthyroidism. The CDR3 runs from the conserved cysteine through the conserved F or W. A D gene is named only where the DNA matches it firmly. Rows may omit the clone size; those that give it use once, few, many or a size class.

>15|TRBV7-9|TRBJ2-7|.|few
TGTGCCAGCAGCTGGGTGACAGGTTTCTCCTACGAGCAGTACTTC
CASSWVTGFSYEQYF
>14|TRBV20-1|TRBJ2-1|TRBD1|few
TGCAGTGCTATCGGGACAGGGGCCTACAATGAGCAGTTCTTC
CSAIGTGAYNEQFF
>13|TRBV20-1|TRBJ2-5|TRBD1|many
TGCAGTGCTCGACAGGGCAGGGTGGAGACCCAGTACTTC
CSARQGRVETQYF
>16|TRBV11-2|TRBJ2-7|.|many
TGTGCCAGCAGCCTAATCTTCTCGCGCCTGTTGGACGAGCAGTACTTC
CASSLIFSRLLDEQYF
>12|TRBV28|TRBJ2-5|.|many
TGTGCCAGCAGTGGACTTCTGGAGACCCAGTACTTC
CASSGLLETQYF
>15|TRBV6-2/TRBV6-3|TRBJ2-4|TRBD2|many
TGTGCCAGCAGAGAAGCGGGAGAGTACCTAAACATTCAGTACTTC
CASREAGEYLNIQYF
>16|TRBV6-5|TRBJ2-2|.|.
TGTGCCAGCAGTTCTCCGCACTCCGCTATTCCCGGGGAGCTGTTTTTT
CASSSPHSAIPGELFF
>16|TRBV7-2|TRBJ2-1|.|.
TGTGCCAGTAGTATAGATAGAGTTTCCGGTCTAGGTGAGCAGTTCTTC
CASSIDRVSGLGEQFF
>15|TRBV27|TRBJ1-2|TRBD1|few
TGTGCCAGCAGTACGGGGACAGGGGGCATTGTGAGCTACACCTTC
CASSTGTGGIVSYTF
>13|TRBV7-3|TRBJ2-7|.|many
TGTGCCAGCAGCTTAAAGGGTGGCTACGAGCAGTACTTC
CASSLKGGYEQYF
>16|TRBV5-1|TRBJ1-6|.|few
TGCGCCAGCAGCTTTGATGGGACCAACTATAATTCACCCCTCCACTTT
CASSFDGTNYNSPLHF
>12|TRBV3-1|TRBJ2-7|TRBD1|many
TGTGCCATTTCCGACGGGACAGACGAGCAGTACTTC
CAISDGTDEQYF
>14|TRBV30|TRBJ1-1|TRBD1|many
TGTGCCTGGACCGCGGACAGGACTAACACTGAAGCTTTCTTT
CAWTADRTNTEAFF
>12|TRBV18|TRBJ2-7|.|many
TGTGCCAGCAGCCCAGGGGCCTACGAGCAGTACTTC
CASSPGAYEQYF
>14|TRBV6-1|TRBJ1-3|TRBD1|.
TGTGCCAGCAGAGGAGGGACAGCTGGAAACACCATATATTTT
CASRGGTAGNTIYF
>13|TRBV27|TRBJ1-1|.|many
TGTGCCAGCAGTTCCGAGGGGGGCAGGGGAGCTTTCTTT
CASSSEGGRGAFF
>16|TRBV10-3|TRBJ2-1|TRBD2|many
TGTGCCATCAGTGAAGGGACTAGCGGACCGTACAATGAGCAGTTCTTC
CAISEGTSGPYNEQFF
>15|TRBV5-4|TRBJ2-1|.|few
TGTGCCAGCAACCCGGGGACCGAAAGCAACAATGAGCAGTTCTTC
CASNPGTESNNEQFF
>12|TRBV6-1|TRBJ1-2|TRBD1|few
TGTGCCAGCAGCGGGACAGCGGAAGGCTACACCTTC
CASSGTAEGYTF
>14|TRBV6-2/TRBV6-3|TRBJ1-1|.|many
TGTGCCAGCACCCCGGGAAGCTTGTTCACTGAAGCTTTCTTT
CASTPGSLFTEAFF
>17|TRBV7-3|TRBJ2-1|TRBD2|.
TGTGCCAGCAGCGTGAACCCTGGGACTAGCGGGAGCAATGAGCAGTTCTTC
CASSVNPGTSGSNEQFF
>16|TRBV3-1|TRBJ2-7|TRBD2|many
TGTGCCAGCAGCCAAGACCCCACGGGAGGCGCCTACGAGCAGTACTTC
CASSQDPTGGAYEQYF
>14|TRBV11-2|TRBJ1-4|TRBD1|.
TGTGCCAGCAGCCGACAGGGGAGTCAAGAAAAACTGTTTTTT
CASSRQGSQEKLFF
>17|TRBV7-2|TRBJ2-5|TRBD1|many
TGTGCCAGCAGCCAAGACCGAGGGACAGACTTCCAAGAGACCCAGTACTTC
CASSQDRGTDFQETQYF
>12|TRBV6-5|TRBJ1-1|TRBD1|.
TGTGCCAGCAGTTACGGGGGACAGTTAGCTTTCTTT
CASSYGGQLAFF
>14|TRBV9|TRBJ2-1|.|.
TGTGCCAGCAGCGTATACGGGACGCGCAATGAGCAGTTCTTC
CASSVYGTRNEQFF
>17|TRBV28|TRBJ2-7|TRBD2|many
TGTGCCAGCAGTCAAATTATCGATAGCGGGAGCGGATACGAGCAGTACTTC
CASSQIIDSGSGYEQYF